This TCR beta chain was sequenced during a study of blood T cell repertoires in COVID-19. With 6 bases clipped from V and 5 bases from J, the junction kept 22 bases outside the gene matches. The CDR3 loop spans 19 amino acids. Per germline, CDR1 MDHEN and CDR2 SYDVKM. The assay was immunoSEQ multiplex PCR, and TCRdb's table has in-frame clones only and misses some. The table records some 330,000 clones, approximately 87% of them present only once. This chain links TRBV28 with TRBJ2-7; 10 nucleotides line up with TRBD2. Material: peripheral blood. This TCR came from a woman between 50 and 59 years old with active or convalescent COVID-19. The CDR3 spells CASREQQSTSGALGDEQYF. CDR3 nucleotide sequence: TGTGCCAGCAGAGAGCAACAGAGTACTAGCGGGGCTCTTGGGGACGAGCAGTACTTC.